The 24 T cell receptor beta chains below come from one sample, sequenced in a study of cytotoxic CD8 clonotypes in ibrutinib-treated CLL (dated by TCRdb to the early 2020s). Library generation was performed with the immunoSEQ multiplex PCR assay. What TCRdb holds here is the immuneACCESS table cut down to in-frame rearrangements. Part of the clones is not present; checked against another copy, under half of the missing clones reflect an unresolved V gene, and the others are unexplained. Across this sample there are hundreds of thousands of clones, with about 80% seen only once. The ten top clones hold 6.5% to 8% of the sample. The sample here was PBMCs, taken before ibrutinib treatment. These receptors were obtained from a human donor with chronic lymphocytic leukemia.

This chain uses TRBV9 with TRBJ1-3, with unresolved D. V was cut by 3 bases and J by 1 base, with 5 bases left in between. The CDR3 spans 13 residues. Germline CDR1 is SGDLS and CDR2 is YYNGEE. The CDR3: CASSAISGNTIYF. The DNA for the CDR3 is TGTGCCAGCAGCGCAATTTCTGGAAACACCATATATTTT. Full variable domain (remainder filled in from reference TRBV9 and TRBJ1-3): DSGVTQTPKHLITATGQRVTLRCSPRSGDLSVYWYQQSLDQGLQFLIQYYNGEERAKGNILERFSAQQFPDLHSELNLSSLELGDSALYFCASSAISGNTIYFGEGSWLTVV.

V and J are TRBV4-2 and TRBJ2-7; 9 nucleotides line up with TRBD2. The V segment lost 2 bases and the J segment 3 bases; nucleotides outside the gene matches: 8. Germline V lookup: CDR1 LGHNA, CDR2 YNFKEQ. This CDR3 has 16 amino acids. In DNA, the CDR3 is TGTGCCAGCAGCCAAATAGTGACTAGCGGAAACTACGAGCAGTACTTC. Its protein is CASSQIVTSGNYEQYF.

V usage is TRBV9 and J usage is TRBJ2-7; 7 bases line up with TRBD1. CDR1 and CDR2 (germline): SGDLS, YYNGEE. This CDR3 has 17 residues. The V gene end was trimmed by 4 bases and the J gene end by 2 bases; junction bases not matched to a gene: 15. CDR3 residues: CASSTRQDRVGPYEQYF. Here the CDR3 DNA reads TGTGCCAGCAGCACGCGCCAAGACAGGGTGGGACCCTACGAGCAGTACTTC.

Note on this clone: At one end, the junction sequence differs from germline, possibly due to a read error. The chain uses TRBV27 and TRBJ2-7; 7 bases align to TRBD2. Per the germline V gene, CDR1 is MNHEY and CDR2 is SMNVEV (reference sequence). CDR3 length equals 15 residues. CDR3 protein: CASSRGVGLSYEQYF. In nucleotides, the CDR3 is TGTGCCAGCAGCCGTGGAGTGGGACTATCCTACGAGCAGTACTTT.

V is TRBV2 and J is TRBJ2-7; TRBD2 is a possible D gene (5 bases). Trimming pared 7 bases from V and 4 bases from J, leaving 20 bases between. Germline V gives CDR1 SNHLY, CDR2 FYNNEI. The CDR3 sequence is 15 residues long. The CDR3 DNA is TGTGCCAGCACCAAGGCCGGAGGCGGGTGGTACGAGCAGTACTTC. Amino acids: CASTKAGGGWYEQYF.

The V gene is TRBV27, the J gene TRBJ2-7; TRBD1 matches at 7 bases. Trimming cost V 7 bases and J 4 bases; bases outside gene matches: 16. The CDR3 loop spans 16 amino acids. The germline CDR1 and CDR2 sequences are MNHEY and SMNVEV (reference sequence). CDR3 DNA: TGTGCCAGCAAACCATTCTCCGGGACAGCCTTTTACGAGCAGTACTTC. Residues: CASKPFSGTAFYEQYF.

V usage is TRBV5-1 and J usage is TRBJ1-4; D unclear. The V gene lost 2 bases and the J gene lost 7 bases, with 9 bases spanning the gap. CDR1 is SGHRS and CDR2 is YFSETQ in the germline V gene. The CDR3 runs to 13 residues. The CDR3 sequence is CASSFDGSEKLFF. Written as DNA, the CDR3 is TGCGCCAGCAGCTTCGACGGGAGTGAAAAACTGTTTTTT.

This sequence joins TRBV9 and TRBJ1-5; D is uncertain. The germline V and J ends were trimmed by 0 bases and 0 bases, with 10 bases remaining between them. The germline V gene has CDR1 SGDLS and CDR2 YYNGEE. The CDR3 sequence is 16 residues long. CDR3 nucleotides: TGTGCCAGCAGCGTAGGTGCAGATTATAGCAATCAGCCCCAGCATTTT. This sequence encodes CASSVGADYSNQPQHF.

V and J are TRBV6-5 and TRBJ2-5, with a weak D call TRBD1 (5 bases). Deletions cut 5 bases from V and 7 bases from J, with 17 bases between. This CDR3 has 14 residues. The V gene's germline CDR1 is MNHEY and CDR2 SVGAGI. CDR3 sequence reads: CASSPRQSRSTQYF. CDR3 nucleotide sequence: TGTGCCAGCAGTCCTCGACAGAGTCGTTCGACCCAGTACTTC.

The J gene is TRBJ2-7, the V gene TRBV25-1; D is unresolved. Germline CDR1 is MGHDK and CDR2 is SYGVNS. This CDR3 comprises 14 residues. V was shortened by 0 bases and J by 2 bases, with 8 bases between the two germline ends. Here the CDR3 DNA reads TGTGCCAGCAGTGAATATTCCCCCCCCTACGAGCAGTACTTC. Protein: CASSEYSPPYEQYF.

V usage is TRBV18 and J usage is TRBJ1-3; D possibly corresponds to TRBD1 (5 bases). Germline V gives CDR1 KGHSH, CDR2 LQKENI. The CDR3 is 16 residues long. V lost 2 bases, J lost 0 bases, and 11 bases lay in between. CDR3 amino acids: CASSPTATGSGNTIYF. Written as DNA, the CDR3 is TGTGCCAGCTCACCAACCGCAACAGGCTCTGGAAACACCATATATTTT.

The genes are TRBV30 and TRBJ1-5; no clear D. The CDR3 covers 15 residues. The V end was cut by 2 bases, the J end by 0 bases, with 11 bases between. Germline lookup yields CDR1 GTSNPN and CDR2 SVGIG (reference sequence). CDR3 coding DNA: TGTGCCTGGAGTCTAGAAATGGGTAGCAATCAGCCCCAGCATTTT. Translated, it gives CAWSLEMGSNQPQHF.

This clone was seen a few times. The genes are TRBV7-9 and TRBJ2-7; 10 bases match TRBD1. V trimming: 4 bases; J trimming: 11 bases; junction bases outside the gene matches: 5. Per germline, CDR1 SEHNR and CDR2 FQNEAQ (reference sequence). This CDR3 has 12 amino acids. The chain's CDR3 is CASSSGQGDKYF. CDR3 sequence (DNA): TGTGCCAGCAGCTCAGGACAGGGGGATAAGTACTTC.

This chain uses TRBV10-1 with TRBJ1-2; D not resolved. Trimming pared 6 bases from V and 5 bases from J, leaving 16 bases between. CDR1 and CDR2 from the germline V gene are WNHNN and SYGVQD (reference sequence). This CDR3 comprises 14 residues. The CDR3 DNA sequence: TGCGCCAGCAGGACGGTGCACGAACGATATGGCTACACCTTC. The encoded protein is CASRTVHERYGYTF.

The rearrangement joins TRBV30 to TRBJ1-4; D is undetermined. V was shortened by 0 bases and J by 4 bases, with 15 bases between the two germline ends. The CDR3 runs to 16 residues. CDR1 and CDR2 (germline): GTSNPN, SVGIG (reference sequence). CDR3 nucleotides: TGTGCCTGGAGTGTAGGTGGGGTACTTAGTAATGAAAAACTGTTTTTT. Translation gives CAWSVGGVLSNEKLFF.

The chain combines TRBV10-2 with TRBJ2-3, with 8 bases fitting TRBD1. The germline gives CDR1 WSHSY, CDR2 SAAADI. The CDR3 runs 15 residues. V shed 3 bases and J 5 bases; nucleotides not matched to a gene: 7. CDR3: CASSDEQGERDTQYF. The CDR3 DNA sequence: TGCGCCAGCAGTGATGAACAGGGGGAGAGAGATACGCAGTATTTT.

V usage is TRBV10-3 and J usage is TRBJ2-7, with 7 bases lining up with TRBD1. Germline loops: CDR1 ENHRY, CDR2 SYGVKD. This CDR3 comprises 14 residues. Trimming at V came to 8 bases and at J to 3 bases, leaving 10 bases not matched to a gene. The CDR3 spells CAIAGVWDSYEQYF. Written as DNA, the CDR3 is TGTGCCATCGCCGGGGTGTGGGACAGCTACGAGCAGTACTTC.

Only a few counts were recorded for this clone. The chain joins TRBV5-1 to TRBJ2-1; the D call may be TRBD1 or TRBD2 (5 bases each). Trimming stripped 1 base from V and 0 bases from J, with 11 bases between. Germline V gene sequence: CDR1 SGHRS, CDR2 YFSETQ. This CDR3 is built from 16 residues. Here the CDR3 reads CASSLSWGSSYNEQFF. The DNA for the CDR3 is TGCGCCAGCAGCTTGTCATGGGGGAGCTCCTACAATGAGCAGTTCTTC.

This clone was picked up a small number of times. The chain carries TRBV15 and TRBJ2-7; D remains ambiguous. V lost 0 bases and J lost 1, with 10 bases in between. The CDR3 contains 15 residues. Germline V gene lookup returns CDR1 LNHNV and CDR2 YYDKDF (reference sequence). CDR3 bases: TGTGCCACCAGCAGAGATCGGTCGACATCCTACGAGCAGTACTTC. This translates into CATSRDRSTSYEQYF.

J is TRBJ2-7 and V is TRBV5-4, with TRBD2 matching 9 bases. Per germline, CDR1 SGHNT and CDR2 YYREEE (reference sequence). With V trimmed by 4 bases and J by 7 bases, 6 bases remained unmatched. The CDR3 has 13 residues. CDR3 coding DNA: TGTGCCAGCAGCCGTTTAGCGGGAGAAGAGCAGTACTTC. Translation gives CASSRLAGEEQYF.

The chain uses TRBV29-1 and TRBJ1-1; D uncertain. CDR1 and CDR2 (germline): SQVTM, ANQGSEA. This CDR3 region has 13 residues. Trimming shortened V by 4 bases and J by 0 bases, and 9 bases separated the two germline ends. The CDR3 bases are TGCAGCGTTGTTGGCAGGATGAACACTGAAGCTTTCTTT. Its translation: CSVVGRMNTEAFF.

This CDR3 is CASSEGAERDIQYF. The CDR3 DNA sequence: TGTGCCAGCAGTGAAGGGGCCGAGCGGGACATTCAGTACTTC. The chain combines TRBV6-1 with TRBJ2-4; the D gene is possibly TRBD2 (6 bases). Trimming pared 1 base from V and 8 bases from J, leaving 12 bases between. The V gene's germline CDR1 is MNHNS and CDR2 SASEGT. CDR3 length: 14 residues.

This clone was picked up a small number of times. The chain uses TRBV10-2 and TRBJ2-4; the match to TRBD1 covers 10 bases. Germline V gene data show CDR1 as WSHSY and CDR2 as SAAADI. After removal of 4 bases from V and 6 bases from J, the junction contained 3 bases not matched to a gene. The CDR3 has 14 amino acids. The CDR3 coding sequence is TGCGCCAGCAGTGGGACAGGGGGGGTAAACATTCAGTACTTC. The encoded protein is CASSGTGGVNIQYF.

The chain links TRBV7-6 to TRBJ1-1; 8 bases map to TRBD1. Germline V gene lookup returns CDR1 SGHVS and CDR2 FNYEAQ. This CDR3 spans 14 amino acids. V was pared by 4 bases and J by 1 base, with 2 bases of the junction left unmatched. The CDR3 coding sequence is TGTGCCAGCAGCTCAGGACAGGGGAACACTGAAGCTTTCTTT. Its translation: CASSSGQGNTEAFF. Looking up the rest from reference TRBV7-6 and TRBJ1-1 gives the full variable domain: GAGVSQSPRYKVTKRGQDVALRCDPISGHVSLYWYRQALGQGPEFLTYFNYEAQQDKSGLPNDRFSAERPEGSISTLTIQRTEQRDSAMYRCASSSGQGNTEAFFGQGTRLTVV.